The 8 T cell receptor beta chains in this list originate from one sample, sequenced in a study of radiotherapy plus CTLA-4 blockade in lung cancer. Clones were read by immunoSEQ multiplex PCR, and TCRdb kept only the in-frame ones, dropping some. The repertoire consists of approximately 78,000 clones, with over 65% occurring once and the leading ten covering less than 7.5%. The source was peripheral blood, collected from a patient treated with radiotherapy plus ipilimumab. These receptors all come from a human donor with non-small cell lung cancer who had a complete response to radiotherapy plus ipilimumab.

This clone has just a few counts. The genes are TRBV5-4 and TRBJ2-2, with a weak D call TRBD1 (6 bases). Germline V gene lookup returns CDR1 SGHNT and CDR2 YYREEE (reference sequence). Trimming cost V 2 bases and J 3 bases, with 11 bases left between them. The CDR3 is made up of 15 amino acids. DNA for the CDR3: TGTGCCAGCAGCTTACAGGGCCCCGACACCGGGGAGCTGTTTTTT. Translated, it gives CASSLQGPDTGELFF. Together with reference TRBV5-4 and TRBJ2-2, the CDR3 gives the full variable domain: ETGVTQSPTHLIKTRGQQVTLRCSSQSGHNTVSWYQQALGQGPQFIFQYYREEENGRGNFPPRFSGLQFPNYSSELNVNALELDDSALYLCASSLQGPDTGELFFGEGSRLTVL.

The chain recombines TRBV11-2 with TRBJ1-4; the match to TRBD1 covers 7 bases. Germline V gene sequence: CDR1 SGHAT, CDR2 FQNNGV. The length of the CDR3 is 16 residues. The trim removed 3 bases at V and 0 bases at J, leaving 4 bases unmatched. Here the CDR3 DNA reads TGTGCCAGCAGCTTCGGTGGGACAGCAACTAATGAAAAACTGTTTTTT. Residues: CASSFGGTATNEKLFF. Using reference TRBV11-2 and TRBJ1-4 for the parts outside the CDR3, the full variable domain is EAGVAQSPRYKIIEKRQSVAFWCNPISGHATLYWYQQILGQGPKLLIQFQNNGVVDDSQLPKDRFSAERLKGVDSTLKIQPAKLEDSAVYLCASSFGGTATNEKLFFGSGTQLSVL.

The chain carries TRBV9 and TRBJ2-3, with 8 bases matching TRBD2. The V and J ends lost 0 bases and 3 bases, in that order; junction bases with no gene match: 12. The CDR3 covers 18 residues. Germline-derived CDR1 and CDR2 are SGDLS and YYNGEE. CDR3 region: CASSVALGLAIGTDTQYF. The CDR3 DNA reads TGTGCCAGCAGCGTAGCTTTAGGACTAGCTATAGGGACAGATACGCAGTATTTT. Together with reference TRBV9 and TRBJ2-3, the CDR3 gives the full variable domain: DSGVTQTPKHLITATGQRVTLRCSPRSGDLSVYWYQQSLDQGLQFLIQYYNGEERAKGNILERFSAQQFPDLHSELNLSSLELGDSALYFCASSVALGLAIGTDTQYFGPGTRLTVL.

The chain carries TRBV4-1 and TRBJ2-7; a possible D gene is TRBD1 (5 bases). Trimming shortened V by 4 bases and J by 6 bases, and 13 bases separated the two germline ends. This CDR3 region has 13 residues. Germline assignment: CDR1 MGHRA and CDR2 YSYEKL. The CDR3 region is CASSPSRVGEQYF. CDR3 bases: TGCGCCAGCAGCCCCAGCAGGGTGGGCGAGCAGTACTTC.

The genes are TRBV5-4 and TRBJ2-6, with 10 nucleotides matching TRBD1. The CDR3 contains 18 residues. Germline lookup yields CDR1 SGHNT and CDR2 YYREEE (reference sequence). Germline trimming cut 4 bases from V and 1 base from J; bases unmatched to any gene: 8. The CDR3 nucleotides read TGTGCCAGCAGCATCCGGGACAGGGGTTCTTCTGGGGCCAACGTCCTGACTTTC. As protein: CASSIRDRGSSGANVLTF.

This chain joins TRBV2 and TRBJ1-1, with TRBD1 identical over 8 bases. V lost 6 bases to trimming and J lost 11 bases; unmatched junction nucleotides: 20. The CDR3 length is 16 residues. Looked up from germline, CDR1 is SNHLY and CDR2 is FYNNEI. The CDR3 nucleotides read TGTGCCAGCAGAACCGACAGGGGCCTAATCGAACCGTCCGCTTTCTTT. Translating it yields CASRTDRGLIEPSAFF. The whole variable domain, filled in from reference TRBV2 and TRBJ1-1, reads EPEVTQTPSHQVTQMGQEVILRCVPISNHLYFYWYRQILGQKVEFLVSFYNNEISEKSEIFDDQFSVERPDGSNFTLKIRSTKLEDSAMYFCASRTDRGLIEPSAFFGQGTRLTVV.

This CDR3 is CASTNGLAGGPDTGELFF. DNA of the CDR3: TGCGCCAGCACCAACGGACTAGCGGGGGGGCCGGACACCGGGGAGCTGTTTTTT. V is TRBV5-1 and J is TRBJ2-2; 15 positions match TRBD2. V was clipped by 6 bases and J by 3 bases; unmatched bases: 9. CDR3 length equals 18 residues. Germline V CDR1 and CDR2: SGHRS, YFSETQ.

In this sample, this clone turned up once. The V and J genes are TRBV6-1 and TRBJ1-3; D uncertain. Per the germline V gene, CDR1 is MNHNS and CDR2 is SASEGT. The CDR3 loop spans 11 amino acids. V lost 1 base and J 10 bases, leaving 5 bases between the germline ends. The CDR3 DNA sequence: TGTGCCAGCAGTGAAGGTTTTACCATATATTTT. Translating it yields CASSEGFTIYF.